This T cell receptor (beta chain) came from a study of shared clonotypes between healthy human individuals (dated by TCRdb to the early 2020s). As for the study more broadly: Three men and a couple of women, aged 18 to 49 years, made up the cohort. Per donor, three plates each were used for CD4 naive and CD4 memory, two for CD8 naive, and one for CD8 memory. To estimate repertoire size and how much clonotype sharing occurs between individuals, the study deeply sequenced the blood TCR repertoires of several healthy adults. To increase sequencing depth and limit assay-specific biases, TCR repertoire library preparation and sequencing were carried out by different laboratories using diverse techniques. Per donor, leukapheresis produced somewhere between about 0.85 and 10 billion PBMCs.

A word on this clone: Its binding antigen is unknown. Per-nucleotide qualities are absent, and no much larger clonotype sits a single base away.

V and J are trimmed by 2 bases and 5 bases, and the gene matches miss 9 bases of the junction. There are 16 amino acids in the CDR3, from cysteine to phenylalanine inclusive. Just CDR3 DNA is preserved here, 48 bases in frame from base 1. The germline V gene sets CDR1 to KGHSH and CDR2 to LQKENI. Using the deep immunoSEQ assay, multiplex PCR amplified TCR CDR3 regions from genomic DNA. Genomic DNA extracted from each cell subset was distributed evenly over all wells of several immunoSEQ 96-well plates, and each plate served as one replicate. For sorted subsets, around 0.2 ug of genomic DNA, equivalent to some 30,000 T cell genomes, went into each replicate PCR. The purified libraries were quantified using a Qubit 3.0 fluorometer, sized with a Bioanalyzer 2100, and then quantified again using the KAPA Library Quantification kit. A separate single-read 150-cycle Illumina NextSeq 550 flow cell was used to sequence each immunoSEQ 96-well plate. Processing in the source paper ran as follows. Because the immunoSEQ output held only junctional sequences and lacked quality scores, the filtering could not match the filtering applied to full-length reads. To assign V/J genes and CDR3, sequences were annotated against IMGT germline references using PyIR, a Python wrapper for IgBLAST v1.9. Any read was removed if the V/J assignment was weak (E-value above 1e-6), the CDR3 was missing, or the read contained stop codons, out-of-frame junctions, or ambiguous translated residues. A V3J clonotype was defined by an identical inferred V gene, J gene, and CDR3 amino acid sequence. The percentage overlap between two repertoires was calculated by dividing the number of shared unique clonotypes by the size of the smaller repertoire. RTK rarefaction, the Chao1 estimator, and Recon v2.1 estimates of unobserved clonotypes were used to assess repertoire richness. For all TCRbeta clonotypes obtained by the gDNA method from four donors, generation probabilities were computed with OLGA. TCRdb carries this immuneACCESS record with in-frame sequences only. Its versions omit some clonotypes, under half of them owing to an unresolved V gene in the studies checked, with the rest unexplained. For V, J and clone size, that table is used; D and trimming come from the DNA. Present in this sample are some 1,100,000 clones, about four fifths of which were seen just once. The ten largest clones capture approximately 0.5% of the sample.

The paper's findings and limits, for the study overall: Estimated clonotype richness was generally larger for naive than for memory subsets. Only blood was sampled, and tissue TCR repertoires likely differ from those in blood. Compared with non-shared clonotypes, clonotypes shared by all four sorted-subset donors had higher generation probabilities. The genetic and exposure-history diversity represented was limited by the small number of donors. Rarefaction of sorted-subset datasets indicated incomplete sequencing despite the large sequencing depth. When a handful of donors were compared, the shared fraction of clonotypes was 5% to 6.5% for naive CD4, around 3.6% for naive CD8, about 2.4% for memory CD4, and 0.4% for memory CD8. Pairwise subsampling indicated that sequencing depth was expected to affect the degree of clonotype sharing among donors.

The donors were healthy, HIV-negative adults who had no recently reported acute infections or vaccinations. Every donor was a Caucasian adult residing in Nashville, Tennessee, USA. CD4+ T cells were enriched by magnetic negative selection; naive cells were then positively selected on CD45RA, and the negative fraction formed the memory subset. Blood was obtained by leukapheresis, after which PBMCs were separated by Ficoll-Histopaque density gradient centrifugation and cryopreserved in liquid nitrogen vapor phase. Purity and quantity of every magnetically sorted T cell population were checked by analytical flow cytometry. Genomic DNA was isolated from every sorted fraction and measured by UV absorbance on a Nanodrop 2000c.

Sample: memory CD4+ T cells from PBMCs. The meaning of the sample's cell subset or site label: CD45RA-negative fraction. The clonotype comes from a man younger than 30 in good health. Some clones in this sample may be carry-over from other donors' samples. The chain couples TRBV18 to TRBJ2-5, and 9 junction bases match TRBD1. The nucleotides are TGTGCCAGCTCACCAGTGTTCAACAGGGGGCCGGAGACCCAGTACTTC. It encodes CASSPVFNRGPETQYF.